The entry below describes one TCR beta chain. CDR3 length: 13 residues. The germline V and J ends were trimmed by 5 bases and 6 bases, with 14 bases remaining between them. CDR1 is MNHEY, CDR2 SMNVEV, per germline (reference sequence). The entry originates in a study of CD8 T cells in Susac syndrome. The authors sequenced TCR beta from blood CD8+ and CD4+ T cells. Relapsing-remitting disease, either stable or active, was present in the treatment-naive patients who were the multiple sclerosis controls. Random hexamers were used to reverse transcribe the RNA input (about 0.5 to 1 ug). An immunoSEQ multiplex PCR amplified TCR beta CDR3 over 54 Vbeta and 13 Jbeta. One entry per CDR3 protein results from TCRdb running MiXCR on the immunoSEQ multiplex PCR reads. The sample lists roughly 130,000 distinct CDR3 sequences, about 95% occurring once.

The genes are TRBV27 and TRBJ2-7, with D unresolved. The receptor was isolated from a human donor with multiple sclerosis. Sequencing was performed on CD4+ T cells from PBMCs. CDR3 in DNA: TGTGCCAGCAGTACCACCTTCCAACGCGAGCAGTACTTC. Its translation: CASSTTFQREQYF.